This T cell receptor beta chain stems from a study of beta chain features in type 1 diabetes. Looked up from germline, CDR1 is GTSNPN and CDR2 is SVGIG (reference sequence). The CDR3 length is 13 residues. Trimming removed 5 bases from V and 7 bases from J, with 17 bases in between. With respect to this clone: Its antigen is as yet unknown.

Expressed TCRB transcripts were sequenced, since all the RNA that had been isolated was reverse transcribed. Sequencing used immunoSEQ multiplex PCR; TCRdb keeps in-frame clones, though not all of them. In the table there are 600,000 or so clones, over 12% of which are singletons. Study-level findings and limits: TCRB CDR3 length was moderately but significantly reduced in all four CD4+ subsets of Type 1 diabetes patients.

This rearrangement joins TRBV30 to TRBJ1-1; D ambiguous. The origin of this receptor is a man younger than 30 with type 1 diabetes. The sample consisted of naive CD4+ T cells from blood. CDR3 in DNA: TGTGCCTGGGGCCCCCTTGGGGATGATGAAGCTTTCTTT. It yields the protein CAWGPLGDDEAFF. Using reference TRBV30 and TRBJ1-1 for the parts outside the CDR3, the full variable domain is SQTIHQWPATLVQPVGSPLSLECTVEGTSNPNLYWYRQAAGRGLQLLFYSVGIGQISSEVPQNLSASRPQDRQFILSSKKLLLSDSGFYLCAWGPLGDDEAFFGQGTRLTVV.